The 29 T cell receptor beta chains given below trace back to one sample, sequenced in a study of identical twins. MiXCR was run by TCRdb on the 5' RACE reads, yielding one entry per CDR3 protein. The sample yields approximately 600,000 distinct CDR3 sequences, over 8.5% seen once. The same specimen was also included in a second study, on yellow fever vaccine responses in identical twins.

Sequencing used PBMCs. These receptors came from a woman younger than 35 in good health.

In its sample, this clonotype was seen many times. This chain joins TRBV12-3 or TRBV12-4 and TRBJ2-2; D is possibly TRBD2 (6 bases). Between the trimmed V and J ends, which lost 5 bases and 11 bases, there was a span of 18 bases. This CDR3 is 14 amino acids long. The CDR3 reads CASSPGTATQELFF. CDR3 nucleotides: TGTGCCAGCAGTCCAGGGACTGCCACACAAGAGCTGTTTTTT.

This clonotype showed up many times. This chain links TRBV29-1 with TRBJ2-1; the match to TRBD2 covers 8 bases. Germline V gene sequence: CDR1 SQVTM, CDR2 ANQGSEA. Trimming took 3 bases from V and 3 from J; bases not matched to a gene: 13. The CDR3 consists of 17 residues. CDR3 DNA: TGCAGCGTTGAGGGATATTTCGGGAGGGCCAACTACAATGAGCAGTTCTTC. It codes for CSVEGYFGRANYNEQFF.

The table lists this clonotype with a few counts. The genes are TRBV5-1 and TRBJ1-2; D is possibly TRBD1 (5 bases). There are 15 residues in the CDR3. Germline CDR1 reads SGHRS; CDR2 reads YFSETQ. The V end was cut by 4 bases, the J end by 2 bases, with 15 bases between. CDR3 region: CASSVGQGGNYGYTF. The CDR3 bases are TGCGCCAGCAGCGTCGGGCAGGGAGGAAACTATGGCTACACCTTC.

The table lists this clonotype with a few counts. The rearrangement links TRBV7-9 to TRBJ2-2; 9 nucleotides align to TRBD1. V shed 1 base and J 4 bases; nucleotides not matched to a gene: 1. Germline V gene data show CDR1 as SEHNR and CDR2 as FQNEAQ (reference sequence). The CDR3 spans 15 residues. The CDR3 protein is CASSLVGQGTGELFF. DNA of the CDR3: TGTGCCAGCAGCTTAGTGGGACAGGGCACCGGGGAGCTGTTTTTT. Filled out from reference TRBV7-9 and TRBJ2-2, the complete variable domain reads DTGVSQNPRHKITKRGQNVTFRCDPISEHNRLYWYRQTLGQGPEFLTYFQNEAQLEKSRLLSDRFSAERPKGSFSTLEIQRTEQGDSAMYLCASSLVGQGTGELFFGEGSRLTVL.

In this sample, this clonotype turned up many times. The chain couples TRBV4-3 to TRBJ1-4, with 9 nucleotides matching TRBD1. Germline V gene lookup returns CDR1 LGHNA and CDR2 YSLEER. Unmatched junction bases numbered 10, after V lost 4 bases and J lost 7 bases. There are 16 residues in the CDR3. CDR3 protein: CASSLGQGMRAEKLFF. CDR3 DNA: TGCGCCAGCAGCCTGGGACAGGGTATGCGTGCTGAAAAACTGTTTTTT.

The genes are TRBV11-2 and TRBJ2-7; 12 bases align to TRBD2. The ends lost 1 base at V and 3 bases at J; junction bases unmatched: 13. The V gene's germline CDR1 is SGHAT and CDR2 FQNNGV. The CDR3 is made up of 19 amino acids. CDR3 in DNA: TGTGCCAGCAGCTTAGGGTCTAGCGGGAGGGCCAACCTGGGCTACGAGCAGTACTTC. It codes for CASSLGSSGRANLGYEQYF.

CDR3 bases: TGCAGTGCTAGAGATCCGGACAGAGGGACAGGGATGAGTGAAAAACTGTTTTTT. The encoded protein is CSARDPDRGTGMSEKLFF. This chain uses TRBV20-1 with TRBJ1-4; TRBD1 agrees at 9 bases. J gave up 7 bases and V 0 bases, and 15 bases lay outside the gene matches. CDR3 length equals 18 residues. The germline gives CDR1 DFQATT, CDR2 SNEGSKA (reference sequence).

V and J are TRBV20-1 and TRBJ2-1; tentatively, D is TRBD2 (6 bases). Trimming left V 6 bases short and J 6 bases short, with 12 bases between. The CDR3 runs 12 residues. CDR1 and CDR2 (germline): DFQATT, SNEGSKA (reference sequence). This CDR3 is CSATKGGNEQFF. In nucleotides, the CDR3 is TGCAGTGCGACTAAGGGAGGCAATGAGCAGTTCTTC.

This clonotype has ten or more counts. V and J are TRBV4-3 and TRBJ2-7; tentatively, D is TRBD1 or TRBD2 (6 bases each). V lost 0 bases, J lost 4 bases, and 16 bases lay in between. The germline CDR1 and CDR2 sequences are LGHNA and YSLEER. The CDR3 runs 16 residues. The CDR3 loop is CASSQDDGGSFYEQYF. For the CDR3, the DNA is TGCGCCAGCAGCCAAGATGACGGGGGCAGTTTTTACGAGCAGTACTTC.

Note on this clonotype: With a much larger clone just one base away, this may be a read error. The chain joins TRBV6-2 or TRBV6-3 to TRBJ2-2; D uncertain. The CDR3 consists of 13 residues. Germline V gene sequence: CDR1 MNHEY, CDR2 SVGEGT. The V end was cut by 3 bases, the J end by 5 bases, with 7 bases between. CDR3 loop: CASSYMGTGELFF. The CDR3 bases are TGTGCCAGCAGTTATATGGGGACCGGGGAGCTGTTTTTT.

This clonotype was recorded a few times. The CDR3 nucleotides read TGTGCCAGCAGCTTTCAAGGTCCGGAAAAACTGTTTTTT. It specifies CASSFQGPEKLFF. V is TRBV7-9 and J is TRBJ1-4, with no clear D. The V gene's germline CDR1 is SEHNR and CDR2 FQNEAQ (reference sequence). The CDR3 spans 13 residues. Trimming took 3 bases from V and 8 from J, leaving 10 bases between them.

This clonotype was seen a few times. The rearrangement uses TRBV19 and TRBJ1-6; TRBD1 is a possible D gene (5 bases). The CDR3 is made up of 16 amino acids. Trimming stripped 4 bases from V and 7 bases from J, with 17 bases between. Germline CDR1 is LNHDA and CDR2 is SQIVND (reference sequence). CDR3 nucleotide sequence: TGTGCCAGTAGTAGGACCGTCCAGGGAGGAAATTCACCCCTCCACTTT. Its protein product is CASSRTVQGGNSPLHF.

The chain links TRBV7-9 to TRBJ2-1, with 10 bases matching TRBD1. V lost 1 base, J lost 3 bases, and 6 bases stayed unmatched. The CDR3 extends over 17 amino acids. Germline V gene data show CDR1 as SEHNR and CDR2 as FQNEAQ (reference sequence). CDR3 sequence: CASSLEFRDRGYNEQFF. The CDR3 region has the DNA TGTGCCAGCAGCTTAGAGTTCCGGGACAGGGGCTACAATGAGCAGTTCTTC.

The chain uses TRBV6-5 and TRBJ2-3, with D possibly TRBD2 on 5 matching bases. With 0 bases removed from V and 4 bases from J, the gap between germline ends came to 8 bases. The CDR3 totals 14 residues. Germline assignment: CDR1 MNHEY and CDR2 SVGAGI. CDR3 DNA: TGTGCCAGCAGTTACTCGGGAGCGTCAGATACGCAGTATTTT. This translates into CASSYSGASDTQYF.

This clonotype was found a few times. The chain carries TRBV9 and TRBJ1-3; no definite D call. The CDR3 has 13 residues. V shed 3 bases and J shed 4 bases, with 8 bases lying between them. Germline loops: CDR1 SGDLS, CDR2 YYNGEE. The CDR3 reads CASSGHGGNTIYF. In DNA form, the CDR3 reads TGTGCCAGCAGCGGACACGGGGGAAACACCATATATTTT. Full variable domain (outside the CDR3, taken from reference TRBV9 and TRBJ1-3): DSGVTQTPKHLITATGQRVTLRCSPRSGDLSVYWYQQSLDQGLQFLIQYYNGEERAKGNILERFSAQQFPDLHSELNLSSLELGDSALYFCASSGHGGNTIYFGEGSWLTVV.

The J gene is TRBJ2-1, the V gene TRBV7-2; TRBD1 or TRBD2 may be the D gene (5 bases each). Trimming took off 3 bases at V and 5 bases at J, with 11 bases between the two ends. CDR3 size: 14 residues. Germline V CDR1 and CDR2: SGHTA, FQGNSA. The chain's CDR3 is CASSFGGWNNEQFF. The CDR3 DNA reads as TGTGCCAGCAGCTTTGGGGGATGGAACAATGAGCAGTTCTTC.

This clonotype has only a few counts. As DNA, the CDR3 is TGCAGTGCTACCCCTCCAGCAGTCGGACTAGCGGGACACACAGATACGCAGTATTTT. The encoded protein is CSATPPAVGLAGHTDTQYF. The rearrangement uses TRBV20-1 and TRBJ2-3, with 12 positions matching TRBD2. With 4 bases clipped from V and 2 bases from J, the junction kept 16 bases outside the gene matches. In germline, CDR1 is DFQATT, CDR2 SNEGSKA (reference sequence). This CDR3 spans 19 amino acids.

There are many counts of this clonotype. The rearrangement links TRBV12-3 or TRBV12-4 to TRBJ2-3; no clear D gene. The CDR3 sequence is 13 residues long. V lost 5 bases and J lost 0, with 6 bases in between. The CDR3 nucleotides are TGTGCCAGCAGTGAGACTAGCACAGATACGCAGTATTTT. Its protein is CASSETSTDTQYF.

CDR3 in amino acids: CASSQVPTGTNEQFF. DNA for the CDR3: TGTGCCAGCAGCCAAGTTCCGACAGGGACCAATGAGCAGTTCTTC. The V call is TRBV3-1, the J call TRBJ2-1, with 7 positions matching TRBD1. The CDR3 contains 15 residues. In germline, CDR1 is LGHDT, CDR2 YNNKEL (reference sequence). Trimming took 1 base from V and 6 from J; bases not matched to a gene: 6.

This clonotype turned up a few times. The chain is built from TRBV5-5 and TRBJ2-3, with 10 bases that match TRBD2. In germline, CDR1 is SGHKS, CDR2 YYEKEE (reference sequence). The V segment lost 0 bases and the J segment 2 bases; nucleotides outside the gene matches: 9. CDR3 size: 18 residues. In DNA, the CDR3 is TGTGCCAGCAGCTTGGTGGGGGCCCTAGCGGGGGTCACAGATACGCAGTATTTT. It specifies CASSLVGALAGVTDTQYF.

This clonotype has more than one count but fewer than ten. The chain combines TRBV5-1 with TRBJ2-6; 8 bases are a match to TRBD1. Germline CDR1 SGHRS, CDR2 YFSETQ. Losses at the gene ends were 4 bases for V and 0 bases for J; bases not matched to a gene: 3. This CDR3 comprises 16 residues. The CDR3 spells CASSLDRGSGANVLTF. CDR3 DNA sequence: TGCGCCAGCAGCCTTGACAGGGGCTCTGGGGCCAACGTCCTGACTTTC.

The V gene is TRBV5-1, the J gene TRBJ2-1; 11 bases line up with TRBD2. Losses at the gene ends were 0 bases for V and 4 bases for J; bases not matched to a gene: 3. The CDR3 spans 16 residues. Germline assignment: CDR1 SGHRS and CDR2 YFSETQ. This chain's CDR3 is CASSLEGTSGYNEQFF. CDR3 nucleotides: TGCGCCAGCAGCTTGGAGGGGACTAGCGGTTACAATGAGCAGTTCTTC.

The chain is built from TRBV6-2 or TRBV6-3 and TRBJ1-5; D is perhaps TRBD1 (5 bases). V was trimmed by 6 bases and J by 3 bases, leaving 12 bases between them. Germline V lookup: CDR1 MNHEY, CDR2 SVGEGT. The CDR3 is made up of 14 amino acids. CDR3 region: CASRTSTDNQPQHF. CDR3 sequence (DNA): TGTGCCAGCAGAACCTCGACAGACAATCAGCCCCAGCATTTT.

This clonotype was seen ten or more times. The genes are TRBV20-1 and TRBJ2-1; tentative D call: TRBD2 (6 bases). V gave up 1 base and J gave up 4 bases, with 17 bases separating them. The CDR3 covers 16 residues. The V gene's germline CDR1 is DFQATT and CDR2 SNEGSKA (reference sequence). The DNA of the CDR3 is TGCAGTGCTAGAGTTAGTAGCGGTCCAGGGTACAATGAGCAGTTCTTC. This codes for CSARVSSGPGYNEQFF.

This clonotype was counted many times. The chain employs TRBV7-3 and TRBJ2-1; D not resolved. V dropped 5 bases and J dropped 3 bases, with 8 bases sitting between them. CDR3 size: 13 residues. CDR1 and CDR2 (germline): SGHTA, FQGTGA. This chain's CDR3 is CASSVDFYNEQFF. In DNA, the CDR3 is TGTGCCAGCAGCGTCGACTTCTACAATGAGCAGTTCTTC.

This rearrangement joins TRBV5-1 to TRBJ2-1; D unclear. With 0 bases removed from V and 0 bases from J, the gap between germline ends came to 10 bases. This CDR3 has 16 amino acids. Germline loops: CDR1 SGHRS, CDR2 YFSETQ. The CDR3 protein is CASSLAAAPSYNEQFF. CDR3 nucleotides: TGCGCCAGCAGCTTGGCTGCGGCCCCCTCCTACAATGAGCAGTTCTTC.

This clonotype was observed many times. The CDR3 bases are TGCGCCAGCAGTCAACCCTCGGGGGTATCCTACGAGCAGTACTTC. It codes for CASSQPSGVSYEQYF. The V call is TRBV10-2, the J call TRBJ2-7; D might be TRBD2 (6 bases). The ends were cut back, 5 bases at V and 1 base at J, with 15 bases in the middle. The CDR3 loop spans 15 amino acids. The germline V gene has CDR1 WSHSY and CDR2 SAAADI.

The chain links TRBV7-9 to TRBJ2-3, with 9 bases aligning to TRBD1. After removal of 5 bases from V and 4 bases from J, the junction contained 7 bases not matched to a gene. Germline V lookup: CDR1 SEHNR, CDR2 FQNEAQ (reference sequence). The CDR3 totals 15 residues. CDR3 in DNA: TGTGCCAGCAGCGCCGGGACAGGGAGCGCAGATACGCAGTATTTT. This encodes CASSAGTGSADTQYF.

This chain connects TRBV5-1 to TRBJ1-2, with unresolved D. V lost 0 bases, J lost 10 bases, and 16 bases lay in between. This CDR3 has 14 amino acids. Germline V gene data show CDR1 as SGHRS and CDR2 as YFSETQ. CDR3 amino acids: CASSLGVTLVDYTF. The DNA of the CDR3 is TGCGCCAGCAGCTTGGGGGTGACCCTCGTAGACTACACCTTC.